Each of the 16 T cell receptor beta chains below was sequenced from the same sample in a study of blood T cell repertoires in COVID-19. Repertoires were generated with immunoSEQ multiplex PCR, while TCRdb's copy carries only in-frame clones and drops some. The data hold roughly 250,000 clones, with 80% to 90% observed a single time. The sequenced sample consisted of PBMCs or T cells enriched from blood (not recorded which). The receptors derive from a man aged 50 or older who had been exposed to COVID-19.

The chain has TRBV5-1 and TRBJ2-7, with D possibly being TRBD1 (7 bases). This CDR3 spans 14 amino acids. Germline CDR1 SGHRS, CDR2 YFSETQ. With 0 bases removed from V and 5 bases from J, the gap between germline ends came to 12 bases. CDR3 amino acids: CASSLDRGGNEQYF. The CDR3 nucleotides are TGCGCCAGCAGCTTGGACAGGGGAGGTAACGAGCAGTACTTC.

This sequence joins TRBV6-6 and TRBJ2-7, with 7 bases identical to TRBD2. Trimming removed 1 base from V and 6 bases from J; junction bases left unmatched: 6. CDR3 length: 14 residues. Germline CDR1 and CDR2: MNHNY and SVGAGI (reference sequence). CDR3 bases: TGTGCCAGCAGTTACTTGGCGGGAGTGAGCGAGCAGTACGTC. It codes for CASSYLAGVSEQYV.

Only one count was recorded for this clone. The chain recombines TRBV7-2 with TRBJ1-6, with D uncertain. The germline V and J ends were trimmed by 0 bases and 2 bases, with 8 bases remaining between them. Germline-derived CDR1 and CDR2 are SGHTA and FQGNSA. The CDR3 totals 16 residues. Here the CDR3 DNA reads TGTGCCAGCAGCTTAGCTCCAGGAACCTATAATTCACCCCTCCACTTT. This encodes CASSLAPGTYNSPLHF.

The genes are TRBV10-1 and TRBJ2-1; TRBD2 aligns across 11 bases. The CDR3 is 16 amino acids. V dropped 3 bases and J dropped 3; count of bases not matched to a gene: 4. Looked up from germline, CDR1 is WNHNN and CDR2 is SYGVQD (reference sequence). The CDR3 spells CASSDEGTSGYNEQFF. CDR3 coding DNA: TGCGCCAGCAGTGATGAGGGGACTAGCGGCTACAATGAGCAGTTCTTC.

This chain joins TRBV5-1 and TRBJ2-7; D gene uncertain. The CDR3 totals 14 residues. Germline V gene lookup returns CDR1 SGHRS and CDR2 YFSETQ. Trimming shortened V by 2 bases and J by 6 bases, and 15 bases separated the two germline ends. CDR3 protein: CASSFAGSASEQYF. The CDR3 DNA reads as TGCGCCAGCAGCTTTGCCGGGTCGGCGTCCGAGCAGTACTTC.

CDR3 in amino acids: CASSRPWQGYHEQYF. The CDR3, as DNA: TGTGCCAGCAGCCGCCCCTGGCAGGGGTACCACGAGCAGTACTTC. This chain joins TRBV21-1 and TRBJ2-7; the D segment call TRBD1 is taken from the table without a DNA check. TRBV21-1 is assigned pseudogene status. The CDR3 covers 15 residues.

V gene TRBV19 combines with J gene TRBJ2-1; 7 nucleotides agree with TRBD2. The CDR3 spans 14 residues. J gave up 5 bases and V 3 bases, and 4 bases lay outside the gene matches. Germline V CDR1 and CDR2: LNHDA, SQIVND (reference sequence). This chain's CDR3 is CASSIGGGNNEQFF. CDR3 DNA: TGTGCCAGTAGTATTGGGGGGGGGAACAATGAGCAGTTCTTC.

This clone was recorded once. This CDR3 is CAIREGTSGGNEQFF. CDR3 nucleotide sequence: TGTGCCATCAGGGAGGGGACTAGCGGGGGCAATGAGCAGTTCTTC. This chain joins TRBV10-3 and TRBJ2-1; 14 positions agree with TRBD2. J gave up 6 bases and V 6 bases, and 4 bases lay outside the gene matches. The CDR3 runs to 15 residues. Germline values: CDR1 ENHRY, CDR2 SYGVKD.

The chain recombines TRBV30 with TRBJ1-6; 7 nucleotides agree with TRBD1. The CDR3 runs 15 residues. The germline CDR1 and CDR2 sequences are GTSNPN and SVGIG (reference sequence). V shed 3 bases, J shed 8 bases, and the junction held 10 bases outside the gene matches. This CDR3 is CAWRRLTGDYSPLHF. The CDR3, as DNA: TGTGCCTGGAGGCGACTCACAGGGGATTATTCACCCCTCCACTTT.

This clone was counted once. The gene calls are TRBV5-1 and TRBJ2-5; D is possibly TRBD1 (6 bases). Between the trimmed V and J ends, which lost 0 bases and 2 bases, there was a span of 17 bases. This CDR3 spans 17 amino acids. Germline values: CDR1 SGHRS, CDR2 YFSETQ. In DNA form, the CDR3 reads TGCGCCAGCAGCTTGGCGGGAAACCGACAGGTACAAGAGACCCAGTACTTC. Protein sequence: CASSLAGNRQVQETQYF.

The rearrangement links TRBV9 to TRBJ2-2, with no clear D. Germline CDR1 reads SGDLS; CDR2 reads YYNGEE. Trimming removed 4 bases from V and 4 bases from J, with 11 bases in between. This CDR3 has 14 amino acids. The CDR3 is CASSYGLPTGELFF. The CDR3 DNA follows: TGTGCCAGCAGCTACGGGTTACCCACCGGGGAGCTGTTTTTT.

The V gene is TRBV7-2, the J gene TRBJ1-2; no definite D call. Trimming stripped 1 base from V and 6 bases from J, with 21 bases between. Germline CDR1 and CDR2: SGHTA and FQGNSA. The CDR3 runs to 17 residues. CDR3 region: CASSLGFTWEGADGYTF. Written as DNA, the CDR3 is TGTGCCAGCAGCTTAGGCTTCACTTGGGAGGGAGCAGATGGCTACACCTTC. Looking up the rest from reference TRBV7-2 and TRBJ1-2 gives the full variable domain: GAGVSQSPSNKVTEKGKDVELRCDPISGHTALYWYRQSLGQGLEFLIYFQGNSAPDKSGLPSDRFSAERTGGSVSTLTIQRTQQEDSAVYLCASSLGFTWEGADGYTFGSGTRLTVV.

The rearrangement uses TRBV4-2 and TRBJ1-3; D is unresolved. Trimming pared 3 bases from V and 2 bases from J, leaving 8 bases between. This CDR3 contains 14 residues. Germline values: CDR1 LGHNA, CDR2 YNFKEQ. The CDR3, as DNA: TGTGCCAGCAGCCAGTGGGCAGCTGGAAACACCATATATTTT. The encoded protein is CASSQWAAGNTIYF.

The chain carries TRBV6-1 and TRBJ2-7; a weak D match, TRBD1 (6 bases). The CDR3 consists of 14 residues. In germline, CDR1 is MNHNS, CDR2 SASEGT. With 1 base removed from V and 3 bases from J, the gap between germline ends came to 10 bases. The CDR3 sequence: CASSEGGTYYEQYV. The DNA for the CDR3 is TGTGCCAGCAGTGAAGGGGGGACATACTACGAGCAGTACGTC.

Concerning this clone: The same CDR3 can be traced to other DNA sequences in this sample. The rearrangement uses TRBV2 and TRBJ2-5, with D unclear. V shed 6 bases and J shed 2 bases, with 7 bases lying between them. The CDR3 is 12 amino acids. Germline values: CDR1 SNHLY, CDR2 FYNNEI. DNA of the CDR3: TGTGCCAGCAGGACTGATCAAGAGACCCAGTACTTC. Translating it yields CASRTDQETQYF.

This sequence joins TRBV30 and TRBJ2-7, with a tentative D call TRBD1 (6 bases). Germline loops: CDR1 GTSNPN, CDR2 SVGIG (reference sequence). The V end was cut by 2 bases, the J end by 2 bases, with 10 bases between. This CDR3 spans 13 amino acids. The CDR3 spells CAWSMGDTYEQYV. For the CDR3, the DNA is TGTGCCTGGAGTATGGGGGACACCTACGAGCAGTACGTC.